The clone carrying this T cell receptor beta chain was recorded many times. Its antigen remains unidentified. Isolation of PBMCs was performed using 10 ml of fresh peripheral blood. The sample is drawn from a study of Graves' ophthalmopathy and Graves' hyperthyroidism. Study conclusions and caveats: Sensitivity reached just under 90% and specificity around 81% for a 13-signature model separating ophthalmopathy from stable hyperthyroidism.

Scientists amplified the TCR beta CDR3 regions from RNA transcripts. HTBI primers were used in a first-round RT-PCR, which preceded a second-round multiplex PCR. Each CDR3 protein is one row after TCRdb ran MiXCR on the multiplex PCR reads. The sample holds 150,000 to 200,000 distinct CDR3 sequences, roughly two fifths seen once. V was clipped by 3 bases and J by 15 bases; unmatched bases: 13. This CDR3 region has 14 residues. The source material was peripheral blood. The genes are TRBV12-3 or TRBV12-4 and TRBJ2-4; 8 bases align to TRBD1. The receptor was derived from a man in his thirties or forties with Graves' ophthalmopathy. The CDR3 DNA reads as TGTGCCAGCAGTTTGCAATCATACGGACAGGGATTGTACTTC. As protein: CASSLQSYGQGLYF.